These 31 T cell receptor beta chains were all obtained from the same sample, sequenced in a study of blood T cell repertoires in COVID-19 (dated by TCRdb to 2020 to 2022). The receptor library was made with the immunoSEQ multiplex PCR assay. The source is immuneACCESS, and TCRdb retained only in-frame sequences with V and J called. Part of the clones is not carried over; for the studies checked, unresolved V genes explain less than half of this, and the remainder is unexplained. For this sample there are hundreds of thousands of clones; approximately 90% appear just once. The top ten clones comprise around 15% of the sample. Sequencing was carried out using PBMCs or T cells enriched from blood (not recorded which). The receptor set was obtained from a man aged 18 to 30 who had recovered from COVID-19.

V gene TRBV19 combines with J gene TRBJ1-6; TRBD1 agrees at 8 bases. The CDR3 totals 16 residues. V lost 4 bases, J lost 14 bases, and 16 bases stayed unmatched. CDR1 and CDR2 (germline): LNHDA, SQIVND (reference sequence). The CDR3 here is CASSRTGPDIESTLHF. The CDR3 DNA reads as TGTGCCAGTAGTAGGACAGGGCCCGATATAGAATCGACCCTCCACTTT.

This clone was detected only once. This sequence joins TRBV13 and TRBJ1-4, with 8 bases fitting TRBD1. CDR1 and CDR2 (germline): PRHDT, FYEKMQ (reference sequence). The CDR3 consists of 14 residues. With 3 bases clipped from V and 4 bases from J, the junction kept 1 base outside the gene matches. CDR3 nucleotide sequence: TGTGCCAGCAGCTTGACAGGGGATAATGAAAAACTGTTTTTT. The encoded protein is CASSLTGDNEKLFF.

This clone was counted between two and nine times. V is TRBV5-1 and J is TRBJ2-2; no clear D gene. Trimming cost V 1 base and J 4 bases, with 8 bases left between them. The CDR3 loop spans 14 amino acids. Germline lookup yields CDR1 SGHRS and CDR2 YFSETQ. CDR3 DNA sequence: TGCGCCAGCAGCTTGACCCGGGTCACCGGGGAGCTGTTTTTT. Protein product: CASSLTRVTGELFF.

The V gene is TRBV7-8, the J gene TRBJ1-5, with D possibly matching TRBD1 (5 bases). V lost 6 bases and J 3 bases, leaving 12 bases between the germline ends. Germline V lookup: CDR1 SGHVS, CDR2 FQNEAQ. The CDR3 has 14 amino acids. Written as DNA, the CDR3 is TGTGCCAGCAGTCCGGGGGATGCCAATCAGCCCCAGCATTTT. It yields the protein CASSPGDANQPQHF. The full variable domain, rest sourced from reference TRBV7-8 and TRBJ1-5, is GAGVSQSPRYKVAKRGQDVALRCDPISGHVSLFWYQQALGQGPEFLTYFQNEAQLDKSGLPSDRFFAERPEGSVSTLKIQRTQQEDSAVYLCASSPGDANQPQHFGDGTRLSIL.

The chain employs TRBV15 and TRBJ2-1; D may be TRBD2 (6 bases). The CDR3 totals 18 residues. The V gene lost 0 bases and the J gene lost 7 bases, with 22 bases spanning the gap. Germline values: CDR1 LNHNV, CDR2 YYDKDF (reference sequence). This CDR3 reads CATSRESLWGGLGNEQFF. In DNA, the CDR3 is TGTGCCACCAGCAGAGAGAGTTTGTGGGGAGGTTTGGGGAATGAGCAGTTCTTC.

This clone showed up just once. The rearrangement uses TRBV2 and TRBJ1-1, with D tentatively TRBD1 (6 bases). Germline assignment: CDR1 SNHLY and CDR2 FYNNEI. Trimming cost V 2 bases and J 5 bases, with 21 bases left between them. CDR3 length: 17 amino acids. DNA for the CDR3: TGTGCCAGCAGTGAATGGCGGCGGGGGGCTAGCTTAACTGAAGCTTTCTTT. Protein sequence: CASSEWRRGASLTEAFF.

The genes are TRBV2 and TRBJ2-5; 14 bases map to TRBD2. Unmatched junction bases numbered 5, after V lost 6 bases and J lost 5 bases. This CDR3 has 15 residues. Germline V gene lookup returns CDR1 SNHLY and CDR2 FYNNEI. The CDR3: CASRVGLAGVETQYF. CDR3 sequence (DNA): TGTGCCAGCAGGGTGGGACTAGCGGGAGTCGAGACCCAGTACTTC.

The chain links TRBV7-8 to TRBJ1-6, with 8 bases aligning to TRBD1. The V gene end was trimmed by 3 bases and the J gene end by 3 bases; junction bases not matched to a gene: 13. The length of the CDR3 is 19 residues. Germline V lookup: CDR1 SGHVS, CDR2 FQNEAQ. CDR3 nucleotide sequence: TGTGCCAGCAGCTTCGGACAGGGAAAAGGAGCTCTCTATAATTCACCCCTCCACTTT. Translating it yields CASSFGQGKGALYNSPLHF. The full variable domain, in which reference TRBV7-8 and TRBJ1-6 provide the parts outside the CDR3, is GAGVSQSPRYKVAKRGQDVALRCDPISGHVSLFWYQQALGQGPEFLTYFQNEAQLDKSGLPSDRFFAERPEGSVSTLKIQRTQQEDSAVYLCASSFGQGKGALYNSPLHFGNGTRLTVT.

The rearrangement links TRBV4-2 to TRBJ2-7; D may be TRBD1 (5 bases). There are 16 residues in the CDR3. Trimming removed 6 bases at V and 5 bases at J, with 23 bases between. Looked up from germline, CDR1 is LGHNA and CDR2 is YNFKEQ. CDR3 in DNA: TGTGCCAGCAGGCCCGAGCCAGGGTATCTTGGGGACGAGCAGTACTTC. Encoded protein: CASRPEPGYLGDEQYF.

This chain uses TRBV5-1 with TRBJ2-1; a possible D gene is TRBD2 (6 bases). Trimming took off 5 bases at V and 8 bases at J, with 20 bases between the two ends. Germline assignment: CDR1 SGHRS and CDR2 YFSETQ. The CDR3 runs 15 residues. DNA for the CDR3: TGCGCCAGCAGTCCGGGACTTCGGTCTGCCGATGAGCAGTTCTTC. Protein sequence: CASSPGLRSADEQFF. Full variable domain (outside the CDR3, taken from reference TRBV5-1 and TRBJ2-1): KAGVTQTPRYLIKTRGQQVTLSCSPISGHRSVSWYQQTPGQGLQFLFEYFSETQRNKGNFPGRFSGRQFSNSRSEMNVSTLELGDSALYLCASSPGLRSADEQFFGPGTRLTVL.

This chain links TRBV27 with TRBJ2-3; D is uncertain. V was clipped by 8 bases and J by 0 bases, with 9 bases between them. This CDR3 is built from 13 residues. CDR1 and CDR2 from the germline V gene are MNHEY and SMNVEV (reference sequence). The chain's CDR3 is CASGEISTDTQYF. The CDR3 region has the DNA TGTGCCAGCGGTGAGATAAGCACAGATACGCAGTATTTT.

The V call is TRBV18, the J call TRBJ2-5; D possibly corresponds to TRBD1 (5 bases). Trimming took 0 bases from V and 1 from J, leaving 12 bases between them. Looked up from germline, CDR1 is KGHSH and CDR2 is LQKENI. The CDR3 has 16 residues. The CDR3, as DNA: TGTGCCAGCTCACCACCGGTGAGACAGTCCCAAGAGACCCAGTACTTC. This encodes CASSPPVRQSQETQYF.

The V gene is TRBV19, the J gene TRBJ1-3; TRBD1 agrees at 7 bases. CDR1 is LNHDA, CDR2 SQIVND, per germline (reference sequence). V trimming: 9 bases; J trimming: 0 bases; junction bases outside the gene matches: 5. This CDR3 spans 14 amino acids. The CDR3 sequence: CASRTGRSGNTIYF. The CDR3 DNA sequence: TGTGCCAGCAGGACAGGCCGCTCTGGAAACACCATATATTTT.

CDR3 coding DNA: TGTGCCAGCAGCGGCTCTAGCGGGGGGACCTTCTCCTACAATGAGCAGTTCTTC. It translates to CASSGSSGGTFSYNEQFF. The J gene is TRBJ2-1, the V gene TRBV5-5; 11 bases are shared with TRBD2. Germline loops: CDR1 SGHKS, CDR2 YYEKEE (reference sequence). The CDR3 loop spans 18 amino acids. With V trimmed by 4 bases and J by 0 bases, 9 bases remained unmatched.

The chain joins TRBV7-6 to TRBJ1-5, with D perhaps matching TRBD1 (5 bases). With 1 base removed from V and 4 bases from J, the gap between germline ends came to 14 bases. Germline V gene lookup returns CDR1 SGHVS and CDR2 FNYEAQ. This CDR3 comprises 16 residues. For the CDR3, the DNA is TGTGCCAGCAGCTTAGGCGGACCCCCAGGGAATCAGCCCCAGCATTTT. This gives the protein CASSLGGPPGNQPQHF.

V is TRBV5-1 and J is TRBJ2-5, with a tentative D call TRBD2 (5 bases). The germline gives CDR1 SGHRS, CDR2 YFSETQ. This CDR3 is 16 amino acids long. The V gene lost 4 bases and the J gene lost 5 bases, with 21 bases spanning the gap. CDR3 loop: CASSKSQRRSGETQYF. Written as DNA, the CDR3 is TGCGCCAGCAGCAAGTCCCAGCGGCGAAGTGGGGAGACCCAGTACTTC.

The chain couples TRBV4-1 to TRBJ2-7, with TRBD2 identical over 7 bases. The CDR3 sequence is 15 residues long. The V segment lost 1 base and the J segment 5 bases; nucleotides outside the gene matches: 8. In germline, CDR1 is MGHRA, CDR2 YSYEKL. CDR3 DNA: TGCGCCAGCAGCCAAGTAGGCGGGAGTTCCCACGAGCAGTACTTC. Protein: CASSQVGGSSHEQYF.

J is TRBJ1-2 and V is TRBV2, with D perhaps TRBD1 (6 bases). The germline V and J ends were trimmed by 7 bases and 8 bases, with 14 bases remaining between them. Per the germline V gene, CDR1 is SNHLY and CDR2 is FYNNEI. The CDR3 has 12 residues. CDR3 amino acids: CASTDRTAGYTF. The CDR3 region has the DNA TGTGCCAGCACTGACCGGACAGCAGGCTACACCTTC.

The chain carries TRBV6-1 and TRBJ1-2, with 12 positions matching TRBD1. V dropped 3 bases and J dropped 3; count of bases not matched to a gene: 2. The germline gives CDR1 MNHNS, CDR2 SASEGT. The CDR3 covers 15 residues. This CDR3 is CASSDRDRGHYGYTF. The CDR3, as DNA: TGTGCCAGCAGTGACCGGGACAGGGGGCACTATGGCTACACCTTC.

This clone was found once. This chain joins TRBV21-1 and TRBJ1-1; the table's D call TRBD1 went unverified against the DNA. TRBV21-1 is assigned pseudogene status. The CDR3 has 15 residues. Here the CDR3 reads CASSKTGPSDTEAFF. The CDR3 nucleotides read TGTGCCAGCAGCAAGACAGGGCCCTCGGACACTGAAGCTTTCTTT.

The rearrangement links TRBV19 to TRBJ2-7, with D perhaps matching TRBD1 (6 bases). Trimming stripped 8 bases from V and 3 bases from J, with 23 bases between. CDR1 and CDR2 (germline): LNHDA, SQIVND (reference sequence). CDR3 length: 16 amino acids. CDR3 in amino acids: CASQWTHRARNYEQYF. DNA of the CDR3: TGTGCCAGTCAGTGGACCCACAGGGCGAGAAACTACGAGCAGTACTTC.

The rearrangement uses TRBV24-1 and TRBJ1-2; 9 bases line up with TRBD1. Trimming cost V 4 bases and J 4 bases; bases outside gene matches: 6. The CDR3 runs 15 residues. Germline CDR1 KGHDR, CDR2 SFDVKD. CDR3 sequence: CATSESGTGIYGYTF. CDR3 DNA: TGTGCCACCAGTGAGTCCGGGACAGGGATCTATGGCTACACCTTC.

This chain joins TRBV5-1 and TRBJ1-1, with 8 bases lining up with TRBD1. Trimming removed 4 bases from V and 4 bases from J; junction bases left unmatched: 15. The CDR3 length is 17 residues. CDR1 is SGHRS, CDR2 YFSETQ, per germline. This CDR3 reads CASSPRGRGLLSTEAFF. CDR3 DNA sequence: TGCGCCAGCAGCCCCCGGGGCAGGGGGCTGCTCAGCACTGAAGCTTTCTTT.

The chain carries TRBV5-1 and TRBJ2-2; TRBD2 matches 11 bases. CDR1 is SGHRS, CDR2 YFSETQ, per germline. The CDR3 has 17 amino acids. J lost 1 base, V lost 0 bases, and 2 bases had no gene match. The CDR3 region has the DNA TGCGCCAGCAGCTTGGCCCTAGCGGGAGGGAACACCGGGGAGCTGTTTTTT. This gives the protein CASSLALAGGNTGELFF.

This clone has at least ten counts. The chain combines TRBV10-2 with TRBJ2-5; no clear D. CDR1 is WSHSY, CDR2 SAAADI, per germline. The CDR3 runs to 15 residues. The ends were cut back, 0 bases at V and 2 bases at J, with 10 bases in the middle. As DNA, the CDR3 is TGCGCCAGCAGTGAGTCTCGCAACAGTCAAGAGACCCAGTACTTC. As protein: CASSESRNSQETQYF.

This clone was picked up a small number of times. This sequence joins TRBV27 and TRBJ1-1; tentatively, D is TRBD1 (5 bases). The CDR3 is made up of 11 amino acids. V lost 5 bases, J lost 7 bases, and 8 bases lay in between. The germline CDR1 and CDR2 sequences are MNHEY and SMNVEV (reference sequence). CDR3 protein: CASSTGNEAFF. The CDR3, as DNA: TGTGCCAGCAGTACAGGTAATGAAGCTTTCTTT.

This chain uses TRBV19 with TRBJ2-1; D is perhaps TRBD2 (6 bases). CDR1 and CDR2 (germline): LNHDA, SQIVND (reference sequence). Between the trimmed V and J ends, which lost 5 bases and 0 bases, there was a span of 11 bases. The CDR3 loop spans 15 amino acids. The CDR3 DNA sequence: TGTGCCAGTAGTTCCCTAGCGAGCTCCTACAATGAGCAGTTCTTC. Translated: CASSSLASSYNEQFF.

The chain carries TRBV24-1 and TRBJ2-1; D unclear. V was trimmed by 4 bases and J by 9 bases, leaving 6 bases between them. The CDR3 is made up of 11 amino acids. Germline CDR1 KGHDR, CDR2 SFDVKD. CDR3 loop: CATSDSGEQFF. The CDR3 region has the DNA TGTGCCACCAGTGACTCGGGTGAGCAGTTCTTC.

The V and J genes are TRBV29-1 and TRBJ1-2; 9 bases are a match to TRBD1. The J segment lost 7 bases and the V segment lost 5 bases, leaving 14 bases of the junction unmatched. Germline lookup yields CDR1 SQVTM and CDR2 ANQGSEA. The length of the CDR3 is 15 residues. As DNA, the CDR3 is TGCAGCGTTTTAATATCGGGACAGGGCCCCTTTGGCTACACCTTC. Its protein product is CSVLISGQGPFGYTF.

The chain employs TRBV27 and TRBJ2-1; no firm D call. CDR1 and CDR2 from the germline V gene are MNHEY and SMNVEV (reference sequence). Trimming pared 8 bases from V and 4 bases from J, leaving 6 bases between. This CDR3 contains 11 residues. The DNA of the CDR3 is TGTGCCAGCCAGGTGTACAATGAGCAGTTCTTC. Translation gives CASQVYNEQFF.

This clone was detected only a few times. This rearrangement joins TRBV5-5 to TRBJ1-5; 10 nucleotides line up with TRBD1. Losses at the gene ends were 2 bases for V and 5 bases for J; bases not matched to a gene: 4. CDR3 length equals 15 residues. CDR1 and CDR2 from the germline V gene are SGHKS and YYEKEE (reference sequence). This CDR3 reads CASSLVGQGYQPQHF. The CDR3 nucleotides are TGTGCCAGCAGCTTAGTGGGACAGGGGTATCAGCCCCAGCATTTT.